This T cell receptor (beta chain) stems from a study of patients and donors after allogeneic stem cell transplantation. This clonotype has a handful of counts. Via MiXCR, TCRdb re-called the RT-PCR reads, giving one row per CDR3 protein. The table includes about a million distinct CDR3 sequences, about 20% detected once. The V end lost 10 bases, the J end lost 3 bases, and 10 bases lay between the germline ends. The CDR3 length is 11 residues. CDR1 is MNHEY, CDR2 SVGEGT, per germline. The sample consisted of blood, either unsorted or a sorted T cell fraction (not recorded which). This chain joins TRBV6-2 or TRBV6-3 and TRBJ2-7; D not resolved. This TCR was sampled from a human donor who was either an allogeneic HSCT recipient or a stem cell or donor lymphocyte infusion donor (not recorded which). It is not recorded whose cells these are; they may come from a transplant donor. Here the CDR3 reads CAIHPNYEQYF. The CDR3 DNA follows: TGTGCCATACATCCGAACTACGAGCAGTACTTC.